The 2 T cell receptor beta chains below come from one sample, sequenced in a study of cytomegalovirus exposure and HLA in healthy donors. A multiplex PCR was run with 60 Vbeta primers and 13 Jbeta primers. Measured with immunoSEQ multiplex PCR; TCRdb has only the in-frame clones, and not every one. Among roughly 70,000 clones listed, approximately 70% were seen once. The sequenced material came from PBMCs. These receptors originate from a male donor in good health and CMV-seropositive.

This chain joins TRBV6-4 and TRBJ1-2, with 9 bases matching TRBD1. Germline trimming cut 1 base from V and 7 bases from J; bases unmatched to any gene: 7. The CDR3 is made up of 15 amino acids. Germline CDR1 MRHNA, CDR2 SNTAGT. The CDR3 bases are TGTGCCAGCAGTGACTGGGGACAGGGCTTCGGTGGCTACACCTTC. It yields the protein CASSDWGQGFGGYTF.

This rearrangement joins TRBV1 to TRBJ2-7; the table assigns TRBD2, which was not confirmed against the DNA. TRBV1 is reported as a pseudogene. The CDR3 covers 20 residues. The CDR3 reads CTSSQDNPLRSGGSSYEQYF. CDR3 bases: TGCACCAGCAGCCAAGATAACCCACTAAGAAGCGGCGGGAGCTCCTACGAGCAGTACTTC.